This T cell receptor beta chain stems from a study of blood T cell repertoires in COVID-19. Study-wide context: Both acute and convalescent COVID-19 samples were obtained from the United States, Italy and Spain. PBMCs, B-cell-depleted T cells, or T cells provided the cDNA or gDNA that made up the material.

Trimming removed 4 bases from V and 3 bases from J, with 13 bases in between. The germline CDR1 and CDR2 sequences are SGHAT and FQNNGV. The CDR3 is 14 amino acids. Only one count was recorded for this clone. In the source study's methods: Reference gene primer amplification gave estimated nucleated cell counts. The data were produced by immunoSEQ multiplex PCR, yet TCRdb's version contains in-frame clones alone and is incomplete. That table supplies the V and J calls and clone size; D and trimming were determined from the DNA. Of about 280,000 clones listed, 83% are singletons. The gene calls are TRBV11-2 and TRBJ2-7; D gene unclear. This clonotype was obtained from a woman between 50 and 59 years old who had recovered from COVID-19. The sequencing input was peripheral blood. The CDR3 DNA reads TGTGCCAGCAGCTACGCCCGACTCTACTACGAGCAGTACTTC. It codes for CASSYARLYYEQYF.